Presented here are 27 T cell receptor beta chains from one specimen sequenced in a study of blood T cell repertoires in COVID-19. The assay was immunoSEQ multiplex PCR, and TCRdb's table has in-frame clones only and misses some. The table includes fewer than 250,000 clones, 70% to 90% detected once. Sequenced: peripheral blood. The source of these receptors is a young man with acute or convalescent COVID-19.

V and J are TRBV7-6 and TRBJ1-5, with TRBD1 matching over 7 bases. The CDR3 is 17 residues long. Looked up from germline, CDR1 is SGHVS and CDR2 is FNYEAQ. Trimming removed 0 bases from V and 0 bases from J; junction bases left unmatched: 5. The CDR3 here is CASSLARQGDSNQPQHF. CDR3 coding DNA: TGTGCCAGCAGCTTAGCCAGACAGGGAGATAGCAATCAGCCCCAGCATTTT.

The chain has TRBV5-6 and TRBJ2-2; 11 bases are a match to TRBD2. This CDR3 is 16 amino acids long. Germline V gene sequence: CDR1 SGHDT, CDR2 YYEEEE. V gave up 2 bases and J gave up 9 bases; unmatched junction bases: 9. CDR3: CASSFLAGGRVRELFF. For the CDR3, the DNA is TGTGCCAGCAGCTTTCTAGCGGGGGGCCGAGTGCGGGAGCTGTTTTTT. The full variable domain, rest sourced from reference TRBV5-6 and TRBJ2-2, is DAGVTQSPTHLIKTRGQQVTLRCSPKSGHDTVSWYQQALGQGPQFIFQYYEEEERQRGNFPDRFSGHQFPNYSSELNVNALLLGDSALYLCASSFLAGGRVRELFFGEGSRLTVL.

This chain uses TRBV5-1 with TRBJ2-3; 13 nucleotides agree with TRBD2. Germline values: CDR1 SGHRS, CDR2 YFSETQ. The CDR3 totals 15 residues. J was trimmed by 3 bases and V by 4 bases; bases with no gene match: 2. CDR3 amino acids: CASSLGLAGTDTQYF. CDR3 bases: TGCGCCAGCAGCCTGGGACTAGCGGGAACAGATACGCAGTATTTT.

CDR3 sequence: CASSTTLNSPLHF. As DNA, the CDR3 is TGTGCCAGCAGCACGACACTTAATTCACCCCTCCACTTT. The V and J genes are TRBV5-8 and TRBJ1-6; D remains unclear. With 4 bases removed from V and 6 bases from J, the gap between germline ends came to 8 bases. Germline CDR1 reads SGHTS; CDR2 reads YDEGEE. This CDR3 is 13 amino acids long.

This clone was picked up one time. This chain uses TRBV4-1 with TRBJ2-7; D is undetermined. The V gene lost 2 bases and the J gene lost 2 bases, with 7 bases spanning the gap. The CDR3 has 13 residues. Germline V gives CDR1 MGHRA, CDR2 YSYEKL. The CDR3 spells CASSQTTTYEQYF. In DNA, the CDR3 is TGCGCCAGCAGCCAAACAACTACCTACGAGCAGTACTTC.

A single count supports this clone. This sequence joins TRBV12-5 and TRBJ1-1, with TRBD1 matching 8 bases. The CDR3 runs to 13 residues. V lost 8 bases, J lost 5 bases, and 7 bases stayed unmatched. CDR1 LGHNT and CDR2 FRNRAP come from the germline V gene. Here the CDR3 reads CASSRQGMTEAFF. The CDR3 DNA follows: TGTGCTAGTTCGAGACAGGGGATGACTGAAGCTTTCTTT.

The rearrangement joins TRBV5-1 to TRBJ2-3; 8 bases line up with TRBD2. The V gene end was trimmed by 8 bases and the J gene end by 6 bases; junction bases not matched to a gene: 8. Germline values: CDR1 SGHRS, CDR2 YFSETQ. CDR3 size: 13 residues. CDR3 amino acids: CASNPGGGDTQYF. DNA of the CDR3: TGCGCCAGTAACCCCGGCGGGGGGGATACGCAGTATTTT.

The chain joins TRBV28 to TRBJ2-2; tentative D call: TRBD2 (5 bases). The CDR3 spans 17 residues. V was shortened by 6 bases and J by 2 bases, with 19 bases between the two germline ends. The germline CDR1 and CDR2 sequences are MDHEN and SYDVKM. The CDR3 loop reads CASSLGSRLLNTGELFF. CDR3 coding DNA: TGTGCCAGCAGCTTAGGGTCGAGACTACTCAACACCGGGGAGCTGTTTTTT.

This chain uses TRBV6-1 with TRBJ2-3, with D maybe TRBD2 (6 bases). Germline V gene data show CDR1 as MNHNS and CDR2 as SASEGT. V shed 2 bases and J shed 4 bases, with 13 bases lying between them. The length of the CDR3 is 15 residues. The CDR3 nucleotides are TGTGCCAGCAGTGAAAATAAGTCGGGGGCAGATACGCAGTATTTT. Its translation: CASSENKSGADTQYF.

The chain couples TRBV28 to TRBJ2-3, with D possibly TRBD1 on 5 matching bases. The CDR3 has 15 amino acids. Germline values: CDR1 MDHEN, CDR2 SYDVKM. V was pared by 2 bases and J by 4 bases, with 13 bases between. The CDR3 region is CASSLAGFNADTQYF. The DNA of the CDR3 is TGTGCCAGCAGTTTAGCAGGGTTTAACGCAGATACGCAGTATTTT.

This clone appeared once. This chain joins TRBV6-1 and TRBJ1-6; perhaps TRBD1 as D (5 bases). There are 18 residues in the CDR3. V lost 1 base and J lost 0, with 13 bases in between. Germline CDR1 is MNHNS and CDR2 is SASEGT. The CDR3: CASSEEDNWSSYNSPLHF. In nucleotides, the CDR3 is TGTGCCAGCAGTGAAGAGGACAACTGGAGCTCCTATAATTCACCCCTCCACTTT.

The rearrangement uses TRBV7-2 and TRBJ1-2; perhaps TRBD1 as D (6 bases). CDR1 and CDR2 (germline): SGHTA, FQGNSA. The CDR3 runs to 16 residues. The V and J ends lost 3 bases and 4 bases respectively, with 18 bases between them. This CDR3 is CASSFWVKGVGYGYTF. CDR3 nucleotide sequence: TGTGCCAGCAGCTTTTGGGTCAAGGGGGTGGGCTATGGCTACACCTTC. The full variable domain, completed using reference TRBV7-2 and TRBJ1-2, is GAGVSQSPSNKVTEKGKDVELRCDPISGHTALYWYRQSLGQGLEFLIYFQGNSAPDKSGLPSDRFSAERTGGSVSTLTIQRTQQEDSAVYLCASSFWVKGVGYGYTFGSGTRLTVV.

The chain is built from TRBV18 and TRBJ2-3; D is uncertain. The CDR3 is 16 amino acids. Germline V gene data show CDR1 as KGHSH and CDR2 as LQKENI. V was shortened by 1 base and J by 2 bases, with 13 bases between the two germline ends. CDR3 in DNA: TGTGCCAGCTCACCACGCGGTCCTGATAACACAGATACGCAGTATTTT. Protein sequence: CASSPRGPDNTDTQYF. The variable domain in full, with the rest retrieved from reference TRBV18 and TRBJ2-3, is NAGVMQNPRHLVRRRGQEARLRCSPMKGHSHVYWYRQLPEEGLKFMVYLQKENIIDESGMPKERFSAEFPKEGPSILRIQQVVRGDSAAYFCASSPRGPDNTDTQYFGPGTRLTVL.

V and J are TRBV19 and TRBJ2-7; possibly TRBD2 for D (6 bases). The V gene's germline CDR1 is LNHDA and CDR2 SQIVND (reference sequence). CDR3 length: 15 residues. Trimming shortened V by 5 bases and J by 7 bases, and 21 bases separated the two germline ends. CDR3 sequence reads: CASSGGSAPGREQYF. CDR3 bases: TGTGCCAGTAGTGGCGGCTCGGCCCCGGGGAGGGAGCAGTACTTC.

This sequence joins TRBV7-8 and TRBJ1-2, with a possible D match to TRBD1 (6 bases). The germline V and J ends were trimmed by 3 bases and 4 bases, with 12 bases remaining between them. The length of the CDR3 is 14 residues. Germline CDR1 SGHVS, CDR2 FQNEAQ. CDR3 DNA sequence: TGTGCCAGCAGCTTCGTGGACAGAACCTATGGCTACACCTTC. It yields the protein CASSFVDRTYGYTF.

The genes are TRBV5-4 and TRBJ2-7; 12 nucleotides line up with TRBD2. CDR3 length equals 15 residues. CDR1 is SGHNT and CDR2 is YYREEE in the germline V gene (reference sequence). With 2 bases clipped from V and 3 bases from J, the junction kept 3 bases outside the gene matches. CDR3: CASSFPLAGGYEQYF. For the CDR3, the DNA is TGTGCCAGCAGCTTCCCACTAGCGGGGGGCTACGAGCAGTACTTC.

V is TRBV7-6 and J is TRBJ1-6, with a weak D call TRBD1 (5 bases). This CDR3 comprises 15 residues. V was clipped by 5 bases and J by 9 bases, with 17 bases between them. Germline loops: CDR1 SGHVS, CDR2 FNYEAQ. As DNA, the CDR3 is TGTGCCAGCAGCCCAGTCCAGGGCGGTAGTTCACCCCTCCACTTT. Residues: CASSPVQGGSSPLHF.

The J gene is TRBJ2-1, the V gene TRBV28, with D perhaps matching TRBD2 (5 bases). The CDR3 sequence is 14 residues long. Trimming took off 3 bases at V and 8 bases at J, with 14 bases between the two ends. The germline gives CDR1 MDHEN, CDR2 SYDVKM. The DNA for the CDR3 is TGTGCCAGCAGTTTTAGGAGGAGACGGGATGAGCAGTTCTTC. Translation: CASSFRRRRDEQFF.

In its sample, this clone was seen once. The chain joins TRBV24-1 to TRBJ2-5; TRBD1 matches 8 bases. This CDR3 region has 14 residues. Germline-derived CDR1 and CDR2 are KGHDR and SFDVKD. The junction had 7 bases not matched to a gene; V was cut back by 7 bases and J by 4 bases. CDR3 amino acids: CATRLDRGGETQYF. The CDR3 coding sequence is TGTGCCACCAGGCTAGACAGGGGTGGAGAGACCCAGTACTTC.

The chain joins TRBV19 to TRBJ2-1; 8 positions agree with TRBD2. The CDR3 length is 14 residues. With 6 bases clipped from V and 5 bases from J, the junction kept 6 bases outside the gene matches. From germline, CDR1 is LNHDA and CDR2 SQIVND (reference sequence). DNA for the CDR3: TGTGCCAGTAGCGGGCGGGGGGTAAACAATGAGCAGTTCTTC. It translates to CASSGRGVNNEQFF.

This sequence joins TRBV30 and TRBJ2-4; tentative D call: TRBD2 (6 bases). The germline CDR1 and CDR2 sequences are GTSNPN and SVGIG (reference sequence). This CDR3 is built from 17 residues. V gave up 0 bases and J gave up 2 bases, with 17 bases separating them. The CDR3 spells CAWSVPEGLETKNIQYF. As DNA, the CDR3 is TGTGCCTGGAGTGTACCGGAGGGTTTGGAGACCAAAAACATTCAGTACTTC.

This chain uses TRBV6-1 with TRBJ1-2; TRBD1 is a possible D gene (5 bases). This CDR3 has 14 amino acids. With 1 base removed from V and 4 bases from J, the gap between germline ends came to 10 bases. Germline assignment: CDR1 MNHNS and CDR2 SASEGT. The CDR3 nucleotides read TGTGCCAGCAGTGAAGAGGGCGGGGGCTATGGCTACACCTTC. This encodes CASSEEGGGYGYTF.

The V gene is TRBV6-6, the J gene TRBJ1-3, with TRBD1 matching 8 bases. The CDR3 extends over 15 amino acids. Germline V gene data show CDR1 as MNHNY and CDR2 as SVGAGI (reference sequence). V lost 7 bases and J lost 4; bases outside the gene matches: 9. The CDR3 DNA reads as TGTGCCAGCACCCCAGGGGGCAGTTTCGGAAACACCATATATTTT. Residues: CASTPGGSFGNTIYF.

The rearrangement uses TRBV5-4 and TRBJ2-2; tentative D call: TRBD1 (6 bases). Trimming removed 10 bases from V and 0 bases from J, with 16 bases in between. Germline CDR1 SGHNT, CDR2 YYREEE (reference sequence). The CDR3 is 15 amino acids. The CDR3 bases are TGTGCCGGGAGAACCGGGACACCGAACACCGGGGAGCTGTTTTTT. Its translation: CAGRTGTPNTGELFF. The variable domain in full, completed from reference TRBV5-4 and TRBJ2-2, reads ETGVTQSPTHLIKTRGQQVTLRCSSQSGHNTVSWYQQALGQGPQFIFQYYREEENGRGNFPPRFSGLQFPNYSSELNVNALELDDSALYLCAGRTGTPNTGELFFGEGSRLTVL.

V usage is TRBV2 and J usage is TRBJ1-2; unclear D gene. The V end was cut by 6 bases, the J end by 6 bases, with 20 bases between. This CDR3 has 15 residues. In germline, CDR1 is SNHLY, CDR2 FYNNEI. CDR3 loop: CASRDAVVRVDGYTF. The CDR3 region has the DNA TGTGCCAGCAGGGACGCGGTGGTGAGGGTCGATGGCTACACCTTC.

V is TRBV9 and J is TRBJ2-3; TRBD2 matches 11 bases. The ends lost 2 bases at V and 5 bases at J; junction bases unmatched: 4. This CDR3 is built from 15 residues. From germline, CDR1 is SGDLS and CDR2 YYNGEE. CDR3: CASSVRLAGGDTQYF. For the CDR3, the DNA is TGTGCCAGCAGCGTCCGGCTAGCGGGAGGAGATACGCAGTATTTT. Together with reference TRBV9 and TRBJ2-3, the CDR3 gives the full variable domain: DSGVTQTPKHLITATGQRVTLRCSPRSGDLSVYWYQQSLDQGLQFLIQYYNGEERAKGNILERFSAQQFPDLHSELNLSSLELGDSALYFCASSVRLAGGDTQYFGPGTRLTVL.

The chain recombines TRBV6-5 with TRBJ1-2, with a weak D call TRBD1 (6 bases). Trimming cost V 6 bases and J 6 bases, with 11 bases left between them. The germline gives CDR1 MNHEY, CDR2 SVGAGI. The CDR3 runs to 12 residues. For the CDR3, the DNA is TGTGCCAGCAGACCAACAGGGAATGGCTACACCTTC. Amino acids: CASRPTGNGYTF.